This is a list of T cell receptor beta chains from one sample in a study of CD8+ T cells in alopecia areata. TCRdb keeps only in-frame clones here, not all; method: immunoSEQ multiplex PCR. Of 200,000 or so clones listed, roughly three fifths were seen once; the top ten hold 4% to 6%. Input material: CD8+ T cells sorted from blood. These receptors all stem from a human donor in good health. Each CDR3 is given with its conserved first and last residue. The order of the fields is V gene, D gene, clone size, J gene, CDR3 protein, CDR3 DNA. D genes are given only for firm matches. Not all rows give a size; the values are once, few, many and, for expanded clones, a class.

V gene: TRBV10-2; D gene: NA; clone size: NA; J gene: TRBJ1-6; CDR3 protein: CASRLEYNSPLHF; CDR3 DNA: TGCGCCAGCAGGCTGGAGTATAATTCACCCCTCCACTTT
V gene: TRBV7-6; D gene: TRBD1; clone size: NA; J gene: TRBJ2-7; CDR3 protein: CASSPRTGNYEQYF; CDR3 DNA: TGTGCCAGCAGCCCTAGGACAGGGAACTACGAGCAGTACTTC
V gene: TRBV7-2; D gene: TRBD1; clone size: NA; J gene: TRBJ2-7; CDR3 protein: CAIRGQSYEQYF; CDR3 DNA: TGTGCCATCAGGGGACAGTCCTACGAGCAGTACTTC
V gene: TRBV5-4; D gene: NA; clone size: NA; J gene: TRBJ2-1; CDR3 protein: CASGTGPTDEQFF; CDR3 DNA: TGTGCCAGCGGTACAGGGCCAACGGATGAGCAGTTCTTC
V gene: TRBV23-1; D gene: TRBD2; clone size: NA; J gene: TRBJ2-2; CDR3 protein: CAPGGDAGELFF; CDR3 DNA: TGCGCTCCCGGGGGGGACGCCGGGGAGCTGTTTTTT
V gene: TRBV28; D gene: NA; clone size: NA; J gene: TRBJ1-1; CDR3 protein: CASSQTLGRNTEAFF; CDR3 DNA: TGTGCCAGCAGTCAAACCCTCGGACGGAACACTGAAGCTTTCTTT
V gene: TRBV11-2; D gene: NA; clone size: few; J gene: TRBJ2-1; CDR3 protein: CASSLDQAWYEQFF; CDR3 DNA: TGTGCCAGCAGCTTAGATCAAGCGTGGTATGAGCAGTTCTTC
V gene: TRBV19; D gene: NA; clone size: few; J gene: TRBJ2-2; CDR3 protein: CASSIDHPGVGELFF; CDR3 DNA: TGTGCCAGTAGTATAGATCATCCGGGCGTCGGGGAGCTGTTTTTT
V gene: TRBV5-1; D gene: NA; clone size: NA; J gene: TRBJ2-7; CDR3 protein: CASSVPLQGGIRRLAF; CDR3 DNA: TGCGCCAGCAGCGTACCTCTACAGGGGGGGATTCGGAGACTAGCTTTC
V gene: TRBV5-1; D gene: TRBD1; clone size: NA; J gene: TRBJ1-2; CDR3 protein: CASSLEPGQANYGYTF; CDR3 DNA: TGCGCCAGCAGCTTGGAACCGGGACAGGCTAACTATGGCTACACCTTC
V gene: TRBV29-1; D gene: TRBD1; clone size: NA; J gene: TRBJ2-1; CDR3 protein: CSVEALLRGPNEQFF; CDR3 DNA: TGCAGCGTTGAAGCTCTACTAAGGGGGCCCAATGAGCAGTTCTTC
V gene: TRBV27; D gene: TRBD1; clone size: NA; J gene: TRBJ2-7; CDR3 protein: CASSPDGTVPYEQYF; CDR3 DNA: TGTGCCAGCAGTCCAGACGGGACAGTCCCCTACGAGCAGTACTTC
V gene: TRBV10-3; D gene: TRBD1; clone size: few; J gene: TRBJ2-2; CDR3 protein: CATSPGTENTGELFF; CDR3 DNA: TGTGCCACGTCCCCAGGGACAGAAAACACCGGGGAGCTGTTTTTT
V gene: TRBV25-1; D gene: NA; clone size: NA; J gene: TRBJ1-1; CDR3 protein: CASSEWAVNTEAFF; CDR3 DNA: TGTGCCAGCAGTGAATGGGCAGTCAACACTGAAGCTTTCTTT
V gene: TRBV5-1; D gene: TRBD1; clone size: NA; J gene: TRBJ1-1; CDR3 protein: CASSLPTRTGRTEAFF; CDR3 DNA: TGCGCCAGCAGCTTGCCAACAAGGACAGGGCGGACTGAAGCTTTCTTT
V gene: TRBV30; D gene: NA; clone size: NA; J gene: TRBJ1-4; CDR3 protein: CAWSSTWTEKLFF; CDR3 DNA: TGTGCCTGGAGTTCCACCTGGACAGAAAAACTGTTTTTT
V gene: TRBV29-1; D gene: NA; clone size: few; J gene: TRBJ1-1; CDR3 protein: CSAPLGAEAFF; CDR3 DNA: TGCAGCGCTCCTTTGGGGGCTGAAGCTTTCTTT
V gene: TRBV4-1; D gene: NA; clone size: once; J gene: TRBJ1-2; CDR3 protein: CASSHPGLSAGYTF; CDR3 DNA: TGCGCCAGCAGCCATCCCGGACTTTCGGCTGGCTACACCTTC
V gene: TRBV15; D gene: NA; clone size: NA; J gene: TRBJ1-2; CDR3 protein: CATSILSRPGYTF; CDR3 DNA: TGTGCCACCAGCATTCTTTCAAGGCCTGGCTACACCTTC
V gene: TRBV29-1; D gene: TRBD1; clone size: few; J gene: TRBJ2-3; CDR3 protein: CSVDSPDRVSDTQYF; CDR3 DNA: TGCAGCGTTGATTCACCGGACAGGGTGTCAGATACGCAGTATTTT
V gene: TRBV5-1; D gene: TRBD1; clone size: NA; J gene: TRBJ2-7; CDR3 protein: CASSPTGGGYEQYF; CDR3 DNA: TGCGCCAGCAGCCCGACAGGGGGTGGTTACGAGCAGTACTTC
V gene: TRBV18; D gene: NA; clone size: few; J gene: TRBJ1-5; CDR3 protein: CASSPVGGEPQHF; CDR3 DNA: TGTGCCAGCTCACCGGTTGGGGGTGAGCCCCAGCATTTT
V gene: TRBV25-1; D gene: NA; clone size: NA; J gene: TRBJ2-1; CDR3 protein: CASSGAVGRFF; CDR3 DNA: TGTGCCAGCAGTGGAGCCGTCGGTCGGTTCTTC
V gene: TRBV6-6; D gene: NA; clone size: NA; J gene: TRBJ2-1; CDR3 protein: CATLGRANEQFF; CDR3 DNA: TGTGCCACCCTAGGCAGGGCCAATGAGCAGTTCTTC
V gene: TRBV23-1; D gene: NA; clone size: NA; J gene: TRBJ2-7; CDR3 protein: CASSQSTGSYEQYF; CDR3 DNA: TGCGCCAGCAGTCAATCAACCGGATCCTACGAGCAGTACTTC
V gene: TRBV19; D gene: NA; clone size: NA; J gene: TRBJ1-1; CDR3 protein: CASSMGLHSEAFF; CDR3 DNA: TGTGCCAGTAGTATGGGGCTCCACTCTGAAGCTTTCTTT
V gene: TRBV27; D gene: NA; clone size: NA; J gene: TRBJ2-7; CDR3 protein: CASSSGSYYEQYF; CDR3 DNA: TGTGCCAGCAGTTCAGGGTCGTACTACGAGCAGTACTTC
V gene: TRBV7-9; D gene: TRBD2; clone size: few; J gene: TRBJ2-1; CDR3 protein: CASSVGLAGGPSSYNEQFF; CDR3 DNA: TGTGCCAGCAGCGTCGGACTAGCGGGGGGCCCAAGCTCCTACAATGAGCAGTTCTTC
V gene: TRBV11-1; D gene: TRBD1; clone size: NA; J gene: TRBJ1-1; CDR3 protein: CASSPPTGLIAEAFF; CDR3 DNA: TGTGCCAGCAGCCCCCCGACAGGGCTTATCGCTGAAGCTTTCTTT
V gene: TRBV4-2; D gene: TRBD1; clone size: NA; J gene: TRBJ1-2; CDR3 protein: CASSGQGNYGYTF; CDR3 DNA: TGTGCCAGCAGCGGACAGGGAAACTATGGCTACACCTTC
V gene: TRBV27; D gene: NA; clone size: NA; J gene: TRBJ2-7; CDR3 protein: CASSLRTGGYEQYF; CDR3 DNA: TGTGCCAGCAGTTTACGAACAGGTGGATACGAGCAGTACTTC
V gene: TRBV2; D gene: NA; clone size: few; J gene: TRBJ1-4; CDR3 protein: CASSEGGGLREKLFF; CDR3 DNA: TGTGCCAGCAGTGAAGGTGGCGGGCTCCGGGAAAAACTGTTTTTT
V gene: TRBV7-2; D gene: NA; clone size: NA; J gene: TRBJ2-1; CDR3 protein: CASSLEGSYNEQFF; CDR3 DNA: TGTGCCAGCAGCTTAGAGGGTTCCTACAATGAGCAGTTCTTC
V gene: TRBV7-9; D gene: NA; clone size: NA; J gene: TRBJ1-6; CDR3 protein: CASSLQDRPYNSPLHF; CDR3 DNA: TGTGCCAGCAGCTTACAGGACCGACCCTATAATTCACCCCTCCACTTT
V gene: TRBV25-1; D gene: NA; clone size: NA; J gene: TRBJ1-1; CDR3 protein: CASSTASEAFF; CDR3 DNA: TGTGCCAGCAGTACGGCCTCTGAAGCTTTCTTT
V gene: TRBV29-1; D gene: NA; clone size: few; J gene: TRBJ1-4; CDR3 protein: CSVVVGGDGFF; CDR3 DNA: TGCAGCGTTGTCGTCGGTGGAGACGGGTTTTTT
V gene: TRBV29-1; D gene: NA; clone size: NA; J gene: TRBJ1-1; CDR3 protein: CSSGFTDTEAFF; CDR3 DNA: TGCAGCTCAGGGTTTACGGACACTGAAGCTTTCTTT
V gene: TRBV25-1; D gene: NA; clone size: NA; J gene: TRBJ1-1; CDR3 protein: CASQLGIEAFF; CDR3 DNA: TGTGCCAGCCAACTAGGAATCGAAGCTTTCTTT
V gene: TRBV4-1; D gene: TRBD2; clone size: NA; J gene: TRBJ2-5; CDR3 protein: CASSQEWRGQETQYF; CDR3 DNA: TGCGCCAGCAGCCAAGAATGGCGGGGGCAAGAGACCCAGTACTTC
V gene: TRBV13; D gene: NA; clone size: NA; J gene: TRBJ1-2; CDR3 protein: CASSFEAAEDLLDGYTF; CDR3 DNA: TGTGCCAGCAGCTTCGAGGCAGCCGAGGACCTACTGGATGGCTACACCTTC
V gene: TRBV11-2; D gene: NA; clone size: few; J gene: TRBJ1-1; CDR3 protein: CASSPQGRNTEAFF; CDR3 DNA: TGTGCCAGCAGCCCGCAAGGGCGGAACACTGAAGCTTTCTTT
V gene: TRBV29-1; D gene: TRBD1; clone size: NA; J gene: TRBJ2-1; CDR3 protein: CSTWTGGYEQFF; CDR3 DNA: TGCAGCACTTGGACAGGGGGCTATGAGCAGTTCTTC